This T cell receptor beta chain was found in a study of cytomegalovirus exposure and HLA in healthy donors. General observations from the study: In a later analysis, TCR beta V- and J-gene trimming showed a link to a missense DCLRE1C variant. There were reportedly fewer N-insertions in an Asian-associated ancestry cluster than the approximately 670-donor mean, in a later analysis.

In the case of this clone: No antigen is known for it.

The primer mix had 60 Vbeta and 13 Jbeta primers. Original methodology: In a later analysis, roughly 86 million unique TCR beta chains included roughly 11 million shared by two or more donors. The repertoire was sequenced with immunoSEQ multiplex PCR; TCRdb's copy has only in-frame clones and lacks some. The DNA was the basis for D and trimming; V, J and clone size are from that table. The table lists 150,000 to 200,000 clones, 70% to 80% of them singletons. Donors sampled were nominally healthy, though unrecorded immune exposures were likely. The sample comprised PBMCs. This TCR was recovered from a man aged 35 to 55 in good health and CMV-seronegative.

This chain's CDR3 is CASSVDTYQPQHF. Here the CDR3 DNA reads TGTGCCAGCAGTGTAGACACTTATCAGCCCCAGCATTTT. This chain connects TRBV28 to TRBJ1-5; no firm D call. The V gene's germline CDR1 is MDHEN and CDR2 SYDVKM. The CDR3 runs 13 residues. V dropped 5 bases and J dropped 5 bases, with 10 bases sitting between them.